This T cell receptor (beta chain) was recorded in a study of cytomegalovirus exposure and HLA in healthy donors. General study findings and limits: In vitro confirmation showed a few CMV-associated chains to be CMV antigen specific. Later analysis indicated greater clonal expansion among HLA-associated TCR beta chains than among equally common other chains. In a later analysis, TCR beta V- and J-gene trimming showed a link to a missense DCLRE1C variant.

Trimming left V 5 bases short and J 13 bases short, with 18 bases between. The CDR3 sequence is 13 residues long. CDR1 is SEHNR and CDR2 is FQNEAQ in the germline V gene (reference sequence). About this clone itself: The antigen is not known.

PCR involved 60 Vbeta and 13 Jbeta primers. As originally analysed: Per a later analysis, the number of unique TCR beta chains was some 80 million, of which around 9.9 million were shared. Clones were sequenced by immunoSEQ multiplex PCR, and TCRdb holds only the in-frame ones, with some missing. V, J and clone size were drawn from that table, and D and trimming were deduced from the DNA. Of 180,000 or so clones listed, roughly 79% are singletons. The TCR originated in a male donor in good health and CMV-seronegative. This rearrangement joins TRBV7-9 to TRBJ2-1; D remains ambiguous. The specimen sequenced was PBMCs. CDR3 region: CASSPGGYGSQFF. The CDR3, as DNA: TGTGCCAGCAGCCCCGGCGGTTACGGGTCCCAGTTCTTC.